These T cell receptor beta chains were read from a single sample in a study of CD8 T cells in Susac syndrome. A single record per CDR3 protein comes from TCRdb applying MiXCR to the immunoSEQ multiplex PCR reads. The sample contains more than 85,000 distinct CDR3 sequences, around 94% of which appear only once. The sequencing input was CD4+ T cells from PBMCs. These receptors were obtained from a human donor with Susac syndrome. Each CDR3 is given with its conserved first and last residue. The D gene is left open where the match is weak. Size is omitted from some rows. Given values are once, few, many or a class for expanded clones.

j_call | d_call | cdr3_length | clone_size | v_call | cdr3_nt | cdr3_aa
TRBJ2-7 | TRBD1 | 14 | NA | TRBV9 | TGTGCCAGCAGCGTGGGACAGGGGGCCTACGAGCAGTACTTC | CASSVGQGAYEQYF
TRBJ2-5 | TRBD2 | 15 | once | TRBV24-1 | TGTGCCACCAGTGACGAACGGGGGGGGGACGAGACCCAGTACTTC | CATSDERGGDETQYF
TRBJ1-1 | TRBD1 | 13 | NA | TRBV19 | TGTGCCAGTAGTGATGGGACAGCAGGTGAAGCTTTCTTT | CASSDGTAGEAFF
TRBJ2-5 | NA | 15 | NA | TRBV6-2/TRBV6-3 | TGTGCCAGCAGTTACGGCCCGGACGATCAAGAGACCCAGTACTTC | CASSYGPDDQETQYF
TRBJ2-7 | TRBD1 | 16 | NA | TRBV14 | TGTGCCAGCAGCCAAGATTTTTGGGACAGGGATGACGAGCAGTACTTC | CASSQDFWDRDDEQYF
TRBJ2-2 | TRBD2 | 14 | NA | TRBV29-1 | TGCAGCGTTGCGTCTAGCGGGAACACCGGGGAGCTGTTTTTT | CSVASSGNTGELFF
TRBJ2-3 | NA | 17 | NA | TRBV5-1 | TGCGCCAGCAGCTTGGAGGGGTGGGACTCCTTCACAGATACGCAGTATTTT | CASSLEGWDSFTDTQYF
TRBJ1-1 | NA | 16 | once | TRBV28 | TGTGCCAGCACGGAACCACAGGGTGCGGGGAACACTGAAGCTTTCTTT | CASTEPQGAGNTEAFF
TRBJ1-1 | NA | 12 | NA | TRBV19 | TGTGCCAGTAGTCCTCGGGGGATCGAAGCTTTCTTT | CASSPRGIEAFF
TRBJ2-7 | TRBD1 | 15 | NA | TRBV7-9 | TGTGCCAGCAGCTTACTGGGGACAGGTAACTACGAGCAGTACTTC | CASSLLGTGNYEQYF
TRBJ2-7 | NA | 15 | NA | TRBV6-5 | TGTGCCAGCAGTTACGGGGCAGGGAGGAACGACGAGCAGTACTTC | CASSYGAGRNDEQYF
TRBJ2-1 | TRBD2 | 15 | NA | TRBV5-4 | TGTGCCAGCAGCAAAGAGCGGGGGGAGACCAATGAGCAGTTCTTC | CASSKERGETNEQFF
TRBJ1-2 | TRBD1 | 12 | NA | TRBV29-1 | TGCAGCGTCGGACAGGGAACCTATGGCTACACCTTC | CSVGQGTYGYTF
TRBJ2-7 | TRBD2 | 15 | NA | TRBV2 | TGTGCCAGCAGTGAAGTGGCTAGCGGGACCTACGAGCAGTACTTC | CASSEVASGTYEQYF
TRBJ2-5 | TRBD2 | 13 | NA | TRBV6-1 | TGTGCCAGCAGTGGCAGCGGGAAAGAGACCCAGTACTTC | CASSGSGKETQYF
TRBJ2-7 | NA | 17 | NA | TRBV25-1 | TGTGCCAGCAGCTACCACCCATTACAGGGTTCTAGGGGCGAGCAGTACTTC | CASSYHPLQGSRGEQYF
TRBJ2-7 | TRBD2 | 15 | NA | TRBV20-1 | TGCAGTGCTAGTTACGGGGGAGGGAATTCCTACGAGCAGTACTTC | CSASYGGGNSYEQYF
TRBJ1-1 | NA | 13 | NA | TRBV29-1 | TGCAGCGTTGTGGCCAGGGGGAACACTGAAGCTTTCTTT | CSVVARGNTEAFF
TRBJ1-5 | NA | 14 | NA | TRBV12-3/TRBV12-4 | TGTGCCAGCAGTTTGGGGACGGCAGGACAGCCCCAGCATTTT | CASSLGTAGQPQHF
TRBJ1-1 | NA | 13 | NA | TRBV21-1 | TGTGCCACCGCGACCCCCATGAACACTGAAGCTTTCTTT | CATATPMNTEAFF
TRBJ2-2 | NA | 15 | once | TRBV29-1 | TGCAGCGTTGGGCAGGCGGTCGAAAACACCGGGGAGCTGTTTTTT | CSVGQAVENTGELFF
TRBJ2-3 | NA | 14 | NA | TRBV18 | TGTGCCAGCTCACCGGTAGGGACCCCAGATACGCAGTATTTT | CASSPVGTPDTQYF
TRBJ2-2 | NA | 13 | NA | TRBV2 | TGTGCCAGCAGTGAAGGTCCAACCGGGGAGCTGTTTTTT | CASSEGPTGELFF